What follows describes a single T cell receptor beta chain. The data are from a study of blood T cell repertoires in COVID-19. Study-wide context: Donors in the United States, Italy and Spain gave samples during acute or convalescent COVID-19. T cells, B-cell-depleted T cells, or PBMCs provided the cDNA or gDNA that served as material.

Trimming at V came to 3 bases and at J to 1 base, leaving 5 bases not matched to a gene. There are 16 residues in the CDR3. CDR1 is MGHRA, CDR2 YSYEKL, per germline. Sequenced by immunoSEQ multiplex PCR; TCRdb stores in-frame clones only, minus some. This sample carries some 670,000 clones, just under 90% of them seen once, and the ten largest clones take roughly 0.26%. The rearrangement uses TRBV4-1 and TRBJ1-5; 8 nucleotides line up with TRBD1. The TCR sequence derives from a young woman with acute or convalescent COVID-19. The sequencing sample was made of peripheral blood. The CDR3 spells CASSHPDRASNQPQHF. For the CDR3, the DNA is TGCGCCAGCAGCCACCCGGACAGGGCCAGCAATCAGCCCCAGCATTTT.